The 27 T cell receptor beta chains reported below all come from one sample, sequenced in a study of T-cell memory formation after mild COVID-19. From the 5' RACE reads, TCRdb called clonotypes with MiXCR, one entry per CDR3 protein. The data show under 250,000 distinct CDR3 sequences, roughly 15% seen once. The source material was PBMCs or a T cell subset sorted from them (not recorded which). The receptor set was obtained from an adult woman who had mild COVID-19 (a few samples of this study predate the infection). Cell type and time point are not known.

This clonotype has more than one count but fewer than ten. The chain joins TRBV5-5 to TRBJ2-1; 11 bases are shared with TRBD2. Trimming removed 4 bases from V and 6 bases from J; junction bases left unmatched: 6. Per the germline V gene, CDR1 is SGHKS and CDR2 is YYEKEE (reference sequence). The CDR3 runs 15 residues. In DNA form, the CDR3 reads TGTGCCAGCAGCCTTACTAGCGGGGGATCCAATGAGCAGTTCTTC. The encoded protein is CASSLTSGGSNEQFF. The full variable domain, rest sourced from reference TRBV5-5 and TRBJ2-1, is DAGVTQSPTHLIKTRGQQVTLRCSPISGHKSVSWYQQVLGQGPQFIFQYYEKEERGRGNFPDRFSARQFPNYSSELNVNALLLGDSALYLCASSLTSGGSNEQFFGPGTRLTVL.

This clonotype occurred a few times. V gene TRBV19 combines with J gene TRBJ1-1, with 7 bases aligning to TRBD1. Per the germline V gene, CDR1 is LNHDA and CDR2 is SQIVND (reference sequence). V was pared by 1 base and J by 5 bases, with 10 bases of the junction left unmatched. The CDR3 extends over 16 amino acids. The CDR3 loop reads CASSIGGGGGRTEAFF. In nucleotides, the CDR3 is TGTGCCAGTAGTATAGGAGGCGGAGGGGGCAGGACTGAAGCTTTCTTT.

J is TRBJ1-6 and V is TRBV30; 10 bases match TRBD1. The CDR3 extends over 15 amino acids. CDR1 GTSNPN and CDR2 SVGIG come from the germline V gene (reference sequence). Trimming at V came to 4 bases and at J to 10 bases, leaving 10 bases not matched to a gene. DNA of the CDR3: TGTGCCTGGATCGTCCCGGGACAGGGGAAATCACCCCTCCACTTT. It yields the protein CAWIVPGQGKSPLHF. Looking up the rest from reference TRBV30 and TRBJ1-6 gives the full variable domain: SQTIHQWPATLVQPVGSPLSLECTVEGTSNPNLYWYRQAAGRGLQLLFYSVGIGQISSEVPQNLSASRPQDRQFILSSKKLLLSDSGFYLCAWIVPGQGKSPLHFGNGTRLTVT.

The gene calls are TRBV18 and TRBJ1-5, with a tentative D call TRBD1 (5 bases). CDR1 is KGHSH, CDR2 LQKENI, per germline. Trimming left V 6 bases short and J 0 bases short, with 9 bases between. CDR3 length: 14 residues. The CDR3 sequence is CASSEGSSNQPQHF. The CDR3 DNA reads as TGTGCCAGCTCTGAGGGGAGTAGCAATCAGCCCCAGCATTTT.

V usage is TRBV11-2 and J usage is TRBJ2-4; D gene ambiguous. V gave up 2 bases and J gave up 0 bases, with 11 bases separating them. The CDR3 has 16 residues. CDR1 is SGHAT and CDR2 is FQNNGV in the germline V gene. The CDR3 region has the DNA TGTGCCAGCAGCTTATTCCCTGACCTAGCCAAAAACATTCAGTACTTC. Encoded protein: CASSLFPDLAKNIQYF.

The chain links TRBV12-3 or TRBV12-4 to TRBJ2-5; no reliable D call. Between the trimmed V and J ends, which lost 3 bases and 9 bases, there was a span of 11 bases. The CDR3 contains 12 residues. Written as DNA, the CDR3 is TGTGCCAGCAGTTTTGTAGTTCGTGCCCAGTACTTC. This codes for CASSFVVRAQYF.

V usage is TRBV20-1 and J usage is TRBJ2-2, with 7 bases aligning to TRBD1. From germline, CDR1 is DFQATT and CDR2 SNEGSKA (reference sequence). V gave up 6 bases and J gave up 0 bases; unmatched junction bases: 10. CDR3 length: 16 residues. CDR3 nucleotides: TGCAGTGCGCTCCACCGACAGGGAGCGAACACCGGGGAGCTGTTTTTT. The encoded protein is CSALHRQGANTGELFF.

The V and J genes are TRBV9 and TRBJ2-2; D is unclear. Looked up from germline, CDR1 is SGDLS and CDR2 is YYNGEE. This CDR3 is built from 16 residues. Trimming cost V 0 bases and J 1 base, with 10 bases left between them. Here the CDR3 DNA reads TGTGCCAGCAGCGTAGTAACGGGCTTGAACACCGGGGAGCTGTTTTTT. It translates to CASSVVTGLNTGELFF.

This clonotype occurred a few times. The chain recombines TRBV10-3 with TRBJ1-5, with a weak D call TRBD1 (6 bases). Trimming took 8 bases from V and 0 from J, leaving 17 bases between them. CDR1 ENHRY and CDR2 SYGVKD come from the germline V gene. This CDR3 comprises 16 residues. In DNA form, the CDR3 reads TGTGCCATCTCTAAACAGGGTTCGGATAGCAATCAGCCCCAGCATTTT. This translates into CAISKQGSDSNQPQHF.

This rearrangement joins TRBV7-2 to TRBJ2-7; 11 bases are shared with TRBD2. Trimming removed 1 base from V and 2 bases from J; junction bases left unmatched: 7. The CDR3 runs 17 residues. Germline V gene lookup returns CDR1 SGHTA and CDR2 FQGNSA. The CDR3 DNA reads TGTGCCAGCAGCTTAGACCTAGCGGGGGGCATCCCCTACGAGCAGTACTTC. This codes for CASSLDLAGGIPYEQYF.

The chain uses TRBV5-1 and TRBJ2-1; D is undetermined. The CDR3 totals 11 residues. The V end was cut by 7 bases, the J end by 12 bases, with 14 bases between. CDR1 is SGHRS and CDR2 is YFSETQ in the germline V gene. This CDR3 is CASGYSKAQFF. The CDR3 DNA is TGCGCCAGCGGATACAGTAAAGCGCAGTTCTTC.

The chain combines TRBV5-1 with TRBJ2-2; possible D gene TRBD1, 6 bases. The ends were cut back, 2 bases at V and 0 bases at J, with 11 bases in the middle. The CDR3 is made up of 16 amino acids. Looked up from germline, CDR1 is SGHRS and CDR2 is YFSETQ. This CDR3 reads CASSFTDSANTGELFF. CDR3 sequence (DNA): TGCGCCAGCAGCTTTACGGACAGCGCGAACACCGGGGAGCTGTTTTTT.

This CDR3 reads CASGQVVSYEQYF. CDR3 sequence (DNA): TGTGCCAGCGGACAGGTTGTCTCCTACGAGCAGTACTTC. The rearrangement joins TRBV6-1 to TRBJ2-7; 7 bases agree with TRBD1. Germline CDR1 MNHNS, CDR2 SASEGT. The CDR3 extends over 13 amino acids. Trimming at V came to 8 bases and at J to 0 bases, leaving 4 bases not matched to a gene.

J is TRBJ2-7 and V is TRBV9; 8 nucleotides line up with TRBD1. CDR3 size: 15 residues. The germline V gene encodes CDR1 SGDLS and CDR2 YYNGEE. J was trimmed by 2 bases and V by 4 bases; bases with no gene match: 8. The CDR3 loop reads CASSPRDRLTYEQYF. The CDR3 DNA is TGTGCCAGCAGCCCCCGGGACAGGCTAACCTACGAGCAGTACTTC.

A few counts support this clonotype. The chain recombines TRBV3-1 with TRBJ2-7; D may be TRBD2 (6 bases). Per germline, CDR1 LGHDT and CDR2 YNNKEL (reference sequence). V was trimmed by 0 bases and J by 10 bases, leaving 13 bases between them. The CDR3 length is 13 residues. This chain's CDR3 is CASSQDGRGGQYF. CDR3 nucleotides: TGTGCCAGCAGCCAAGATGGAAGGGGAGGCCAGTACTTC.

The rearrangement joins TRBV27 to TRBJ2-1, with a tentative D call TRBD2 (6 bases). The ends were cut back, 6 bases at V and 15 bases at J, with 24 bases in the middle. The V gene's germline CDR1 is MNHEY and CDR2 SMNVEV (reference sequence). The CDR3 is 14 residues long. The CDR3: CASSPTSPLAKRFF. The CDR3 nucleotides are TGTGCCAGCAGCCCAACCTCTCCCCTAGCGAAGCGGTTCTTC.

This chain's CDR3 is CASSSIVSEQFF. CDR3 in DNA: TGTGCCAGCAGTTCGATTGTTAGTGAGCAGTTCTTC. The chain uses TRBV6-2 or TRBV6-3 and TRBJ2-1; no definite D call. Trimming removed 4 bases from V and 9 bases from J, with 10 bases in between. This CDR3 contains 12 residues. CDR1 MNHEY and CDR2 SVGEGT come from the germline V gene.

This clonotype was counted a few times. The rearrangement links TRBV20-1 to TRBJ2-1, with TRBD2 matching 13 bases. The CDR3 extends over 16 amino acids. Trimming removed 1 base from V and 9 bases from J; junction bases left unmatched: 9. The germline V gene has CDR1 DFQATT and CDR2 SNEGSKA (reference sequence). The CDR3 DNA follows: TGCAGTGCTAGAGGAGGGACTAGCGGGAAGGTGATTGAGCAGTTCTTC. Translated, it gives CSARGGTSGKVIEQFF.

The chain is built from TRBV25-1 and TRBJ1-2; D remains unclear. CDR1 MGHDK and CDR2 SYGVNS come from the germline V gene. V lost 2 bases and J 5 bases, leaving 15 bases between the germline ends. The CDR3 covers 15 residues. The CDR3 sequence is CASSEGSMNKYGYTF. In DNA, the CDR3 is TGTGCCAGCAGTGAAGGAAGTATGAACAAATATGGCTACACCTTC.

This clonotype was seen once. V gene TRBV9 combines with J gene TRBJ1-4; no firm D call. The CDR3 runs 14 residues. The V gene's germline CDR1 is SGDLS and CDR2 YYNGEE. Trimming took off 4 bases at V and 8 bases at J, with 15 bases between the two ends. Here the CDR3 DNA reads TGTGCCAGCAGCACCGACCCGACGGGCGAAAAACTGTTTTTT. This sequence encodes CASSTDPTGEKLFF.

The chain is built from TRBV4-3 and TRBJ2-2, with D possibly being TRBD1 (6 bases). Between the trimmed V and J ends, which lost 1 base and 4 bases, there was a span of 10 bases. The CDR3 totals 15 residues. CDR1 is LGHNA, CDR2 YSLEER, per germline. Here the CDR3 reads CASSQAGAGTGELFF. In nucleotides, the CDR3 is TGCGCCAGCAGCCAAGCAGGGGCAGGCACCGGGGAGCTGTTTTTT.

The V gene is TRBV7-2, the J gene TRBJ2-7; 8 bases line up with TRBD1. The CDR3 contains 15 residues. Germline V lookup: CDR1 SGHTA, CDR2 FQGNSA. With 0 bases clipped from V and 6 bases from J, the junction kept 7 bases outside the gene matches. In nucleotides, the CDR3 is TGTGCCAGCAGCTTAGCCCAGGGGGCTTGGGGCGAGCAGTACTTC. It is translated as CASSLAQGAWGEQYF.

With regard to this clonotype: A read error may produce the germline difference seen at one junction end. The chain carries TRBV5-4 and TRBJ2-5; D is unclear. CDR1 is SGHNT and CDR2 is YYREEE in the germline V gene (reference sequence). The CDR3 is 14 amino acids. The CDR3 protein is CASSSQAISVDRHF. CDR3 DNA sequence: TGTGCCAGCAGCTCACAAGCCATCTCCGTAGACCGACACTTC.

This clonotype was counted only a few times. This chain joins TRBV2 and TRBJ2-7; maybe TRBD1 (5 bases). V lost 3 bases, J lost 2 bases, and 11 bases lay in between. Germline CDR1 reads SNHLY; CDR2 reads FYNNEI. The CDR3 has 14 residues. The CDR3 DNA reads as TGTGCCAGCAGTGATAGGGCAGGGCCCTACGAGCAGTACTTC. Its translation: CASSDRAGPYEQYF.

This clonotype was counted a few times. This sequence joins TRBV5-6 and TRBJ2-1; unclear D gene. CDR1 and CDR2 from the germline V gene are SGHDT and YYEEEE. The CDR3 runs 13 residues. Trimming shortened V by 2 bases and J by 8 bases, and 11 bases separated the two germline ends. This chain's CDR3 is CASSFAAIDEQFF. The CDR3 coding sequence is TGTGCCAGCAGCTTTGCAGCGATCGATGAGCAGTTCTTC.

There are a few counts of this clonotype. The chain carries TRBV5-1 and TRBJ1-2; D gene uncertain. The CDR3 is 13 amino acids. The V gene lost 8 bases and the J gene lost 0 bases, with 11 bases spanning the gap. Germline V gene data show CDR1 as SGHRS and CDR2 as YFSETQ. The CDR3 sequence: CASGEGANYGYTF. CDR3 bases: TGCGCCAGTGGTGAGGGAGCTAACTATGGCTACACCTTC. The variable domain in full, completed from reference TRBV5-1 and TRBJ1-2, reads KAGVTQTPRYLIKTRGQQVTLSCSPISGHRSVSWYQQTPGQGLQFLFEYFSETQRNKGNFPGRFSGRQFSNSRSEMNVSTLELGDSALYLCASGEGANYGYTFGSGTRLTVV.

On this clonotype: This CDR3 is missing its conserved last phenylalanine or tryptophan, likely due to a read error. The DNA is omitted, as the CDR3 cannot be located on it reliably, and the CDR3 follows TCRdb's listing. The gene calls are TRBV21-1 and TRBJ1-2; no DNA check was done on the table's D call, TRBD1. TRBV21-1 is classified as a pseudogene. Both ends counted, the CDR3 spans 11 residues. Here the CDR3 reads CASSKRGTPTV.